The next 28 T cell receptor beta chains were all read from a single sample in a study of human T cells and chemical hapten exposure. TCRdb independently ran MiXCR on the RACE reads; one entry per CDR3 protein. The sample records 150,000 to 200,000 distinct CDR3 sequences, 30% being singletons. Time point reported: pre-sensitization, week 0. Specified treatment: therapeutic diphenylcyclopropenone sensitization with weekly scalp DPC. The sequenced sample was whole blood, obtained in connection with sensitization to the hapten diphenylcyclopropenone (DPC). The source of these receptors is a woman in her twenties or thirties with alopecia areata. Some clones in this sample may be carry-over from other donors' samples.

The genes are TRBV2 and TRBJ2-3; TRBD2 matches at 14 bases. Per the germline V gene, CDR1 is SNHLY and CDR2 is FYNNEI. The J segment lost 4 bases and the V segment lost 6 bases, leaving 6 bases of the junction unmatched. The CDR3 runs 16 residues. CDR3 bases: TGTGCCAGCAGCGCGGGACTAGCGGGAGAGGCAGATACGCAGTATTTT. Translation gives CASSAGLAGEADTQYF.

This clonotype was seen only a few times. The chain is built from TRBV5-6 and TRBJ2-7, with 9 bases aligning to TRBD1. V shed 3 bases and J 2 bases; nucleotides not matched to a gene: 3. The CDR3 covers 14 residues. Germline V lookup: CDR1 SGHDT, CDR2 YYEEEE. The CDR3 DNA sequence: TGTGCCAGCAGCTACGGGACAGGGACCTACGAGCAGTACTTC. It translates to CASSYGTGTYEQYF. The full variable domain, with the rest looked up from reference TRBV5-6 and TRBJ2-7, is DAGVTQSPTHLIKTRGQQVTLRCSPKSGHDTVSWYQQALGQGPQFIFQYYEEEERQRGNFPDRFSGHQFPNYSSELNVNALLLGDSALYLCASSYGTGTYEQYFGPGTRLTVT.

V and J are TRBV9 and TRBJ2-7; TRBD2 matches 7 bases. The germline gives CDR1 SGDLS, CDR2 YYNGEE. V gave up 2 bases and J gave up 2 bases; unmatched junction bases: 4. The CDR3 spans 14 residues. The CDR3 protein is CASSVLADAYEQYF. CDR3 bases: TGTGCCAGCAGCGTCCTAGCGGATGCCTACGAGCAGTACTTC.

V and J are TRBV29-1 and TRBJ2-1, with D perhaps matching TRBD1 or TRBD2 (7 bases each). The CDR3 covers 14 residues. The ends were cut back, 3 bases at V and 7 bases at J, with 16 bases in the middle. Germline values: CDR1 SQVTM, CDR2 ANQGSEA. The CDR3 loop reads CSVEGRGRVNEQFF. Written as DNA, the CDR3 is TGCAGCGTTGAGGGGAGGGGGCGAGTAAATGAGCAGTTCTTC.

This clonotype was picked up a small number of times. V and J are TRBV9 and TRBJ1-6; tentatively, D is TRBD1 (6 bases). V was shortened by 2 bases and J by 0 bases, with 9 bases between the two germline ends. The CDR3 length is 16 residues. Germline V CDR1 and CDR2: SGDLS, YYNGEE. The CDR3 protein is CASSVQGSSYNSPLHF. The CDR3 DNA sequence: TGTGCCAGCAGCGTTCAGGGGAGCTCCTATAATTCACCCCTCCACTTT. Filled out from reference TRBV9 and TRBJ1-6, the complete variable domain reads DSGVTQTPKHLITATGQRVTLRCSPRSGDLSVYWYQQSLDQGLQFLIQYYNGEERAKGNILERFSAQQFPDLHSELNLSSLELGDSALYFCASSVQGSSYNSPLHFGNGTRLTVT.

The gene calls are TRBV6-5 and TRBJ1-1; D is unclear. Trimming took off 2 bases at V and 0 bases at J, with 7 bases between the two ends. Looked up from germline, CDR1 is MNHEY and CDR2 is SVGAGI. This CDR3 is built from 14 residues. The CDR3 nucleotides are TGTGCCAGCAGTTACGGTGCCCTGAACACTGAAGCTTTCTTT. Protein: CASSYGALNTEAFF.

This clonotype was detected only a few times. CDR3 coding DNA: TGCGCCAGCAGCTTGGGCGACAGGGGGTTTGAAAAACTGTTTTTT. This encodes CASSLGDRGFEKLFF. V and J are TRBV5-1 and TRBJ1-4; 9 bases are shared with TRBD1. The J segment lost 7 bases and the V segment lost 0 bases, leaving 4 bases of the junction unmatched. This CDR3 contains 15 residues. In germline, CDR1 is SGHRS, CDR2 YFSETQ. The full variable domain, in which reference TRBV5-1 and TRBJ1-4 provide the parts outside the CDR3, is KAGVTQTPRYLIKTRGQQVTLSCSPISGHRSVSWYQQTPGQGLQFLFEYFSETQRNKGNFPGRFSGRQFSNSRSEMNVSTLELGDSALYLCASSLGDRGFEKLFFGSGTQLSVL.

This clonotype was seen a few times. The chain combines TRBV6-4 with TRBJ2-3, with 7 nucleotides matching TRBD2. Germline-derived CDR1 and CDR2 are MRHNA and SNTAGT. The CDR3 has 13 residues. V trimming: 5 bases; J trimming: 4 bases; junction bases outside the gene matches: 3. DNA of the CDR3: TGTGCCAGCAGTCCCCGGGAGGCAGATACGCAGTATTTT. This gives the protein CASSPREADTQYF.

This chain links TRBV5-4 with TRBJ2-2; D might be TRBD2 (5 bases). This CDR3 is 15 amino acids long. In germline, CDR1 is SGHNT, CDR2 YYREEE (reference sequence). Trimming took off 0 bases at V and 5 bases at J, with 11 bases between the two ends. The CDR3 DNA reads TGTGCCAGCAGCTTGGTGGGTCGGGGAACCGGGGAGCTGTTTTTT. Amino acid sequence: CASSLVGRGTGELFF.

This clonotype has just a few counts. The chain uses TRBV7-9 and TRBJ1-4; 10 bases line up with TRBD1. The germline V gene has CDR1 SEHNR and CDR2 FQNEAQ (reference sequence). The CDR3 loop spans 15 amino acids. V shed 5 bases, J shed 6 bases, and the junction held 6 bases outside the gene matches. CDR3 bases: TGTGCCAGCAGCCTCCCCGGGACAGGGGATGAAAAACTGTTTTTT. Translated: CASSLPGTGDEKLFF.

V is TRBV2 and J is TRBJ2-7; D uncertain. Trimming took off 10 bases at V and 0 bases at J, with 16 bases between the two ends. Germline V gene sequence: CDR1 SNHLY, CDR2 FYNNEI. The CDR3 spans 14 residues. The CDR3, as DNA: TGTGCCACGACCGGACGGGTGAGCTCCTACGAGCAGTACTTC. Protein sequence: CATTGRVSSYEQYF. Full variable domain (outside the CDR3, taken from reference TRBV2 and TRBJ2-7): EPEVTQTPSHQVTQMGQEVILRCVPISNHLYFYWYRQILGQKVEFLVSFYNNEISEKSEIFDDQFSVERPDGSNFTLKIRSTKLEDSAMYFCATTGRVSSYEQYFGPGTRLTVT.

In its sample, this clonotype was seen a few times. This chain uses TRBV6-4 with TRBJ2-3; 12 bases line up with TRBD2. Germline lookup yields CDR1 MRHNA and CDR2 SNTAGT. The CDR3 extends over 17 amino acids. Trimming took 5 bases from V and 2 from J; bases not matched to a gene: 8. CDR3 bases: TGTGCCAGCAGTTCTCCCCTAGCGGGGGGGGACACAGATACGCAGTATTTT. It translates to CASSSPLAGGDTDTQYF.

The chain combines TRBV6-2 or TRBV6-3 with TRBJ2-7; D not resolved. The CDR3 contains 14 residues. Germline CDR1 reads MNHEY; CDR2 reads SVGEGT. Trimming left V 5 bases short and J 0 bases short, with 11 bases between. CDR3 loop: CASSPTELSYEQYF. CDR3 coding DNA: TGTGCCAGCAGTCCAACTGAACTCTCCTACGAGCAGTACTTC.

This clonotype was seen more than once but under ten times. V is TRBV28 and J is TRBJ1-2; 10 bases are a match to TRBD1. Per germline, CDR1 MDHEN and CDR2 SYDVKM. The V gene end was trimmed by 4 bases and the J gene end by 0 bases; junction bases not matched to a gene: 5. The length of the CDR3 is 16 residues. The CDR3 region is CASSSDRGRANYGYTF. As DNA, the CDR3 is TGTGCCAGCAGTTCAGACAGGGGGCGAGCTAACTATGGCTACACCTTC.

In this sample, this clonotype turned up a few times. The V and J genes are TRBV12-3 or TRBV12-4 and TRBJ2-1; 9 bases map to TRBD2. There are 18 residues in the CDR3. After removal of 2 bases from V and 0 bases from J, the junction contained 8 bases not matched to a gene. In DNA form, the CDR3 reads TGTGCCAGCAGTTTATGGGCTAGCGGGGTAAACTCCTACAATGAGCAGTTCTTC. This sequence encodes CASSLWASGVNSYNEQFF.

The CDR3 DNA follows: TGTGCCAGCAGCTTAGTTGGACAGGAGAACACTGAAGCTTTCTTT. It is translated as CASSLVGQENTEAFF. The rearrangement uses TRBV7-8 and TRBJ1-1, with 7 bases that match TRBD1. J lost 1 base, V lost 1 base, and 3 bases had no gene match. This CDR3 contains 15 residues. Per germline, CDR1 SGHVS and CDR2 FQNEAQ. The complete variable domain, with remaining parts taken from reference TRBV7-8 and TRBJ1-1, reads GAGVSQSPRYKVAKRGQDVALRCDPISGHVSLFWYQQALGQGPEFLTYFQNEAQLDKSGLPSDRFFAERPEGSVSTLKIQRTQQEDSAVYLCASSLVGQENTEAFFGQGTRLTVV.

This rearrangement joins TRBV29-1 to TRBJ2-7; D gene uncertain. V lost 6 bases to trimming and J lost 2 bases, with 11 bases between them. Looked up from germline, CDR1 is SQVTM and CDR2 is ANQGSEA. The CDR3 spans 12 residues. The CDR3 nucleotides are TGCAGCGTGTGTTCGGACCCCTACGAGCAGTACTTC. It translates to CSVCSDPYEQYF.

This clonotype was detected only a few times. The chain joins TRBV7-2 to TRBJ1-5; TRBD1 agrees at 7 bases. The germline gives CDR1 SGHTA, CDR2 FQGNSA. This CDR3 has 14 amino acids. The V and J ends lost 2 bases and 4 bases, in that order; junction bases with no gene match: 2. The CDR3 DNA follows: TGTGCCAGCAGCTTATCGGGACAGAATCAGCCCCAGCATTTT. Amino acids: CASSLSGQNQPQHF.

This clonotype occurred a few times. The J gene is TRBJ1-2, the V gene TRBV28; D gene unclear. The CDR3 is made up of 12 amino acids. Trimming left V 7 bases short and J 0 bases short, with 6 bases between. Germline lookup yields CDR1 MDHEN and CDR2 SYDVKM. CDR3: CASMPANYGYTF. The CDR3 coding sequence is TGTGCCAGCATGCCAGCTAACTATGGCTACACCTTC.

This clonotype was counted between two and nine times. V and J are TRBV7-2 and TRBJ1-1; perhaps TRBD1 as D (5 bases). V was cut by 2 bases and J by 4 bases, with 11 bases left in between. There are 14 residues in the CDR3. CDR1 is SGHTA, CDR2 FQGNSA, per germline. The CDR3 loop is CASSLRQWGTEAFF. Here the CDR3 DNA reads TGTGCCAGCAGCTTACGACAGTGGGGCACTGAAGCTTTCTTT.

This clonotype was counted at least ten times. V gene TRBV29-1 combines with J gene TRBJ2-3; 9 nucleotides match TRBD1. V lost 1 base to trimming and J lost 4 bases; unmatched junction nucleotides: 6. Germline loops: CDR1 SQVTM, CDR2 ANQGSEA. The CDR3 sequence is 15 residues long. CDR3 residues: CSVEGPWTGADTQYF. The CDR3 DNA sequence: TGCAGCGTTGAAGGGCCTTGGACAGGGGCAGATACGCAGTATTTT.

The genes are TRBV5-1 and TRBJ2-7, with D perhaps matching TRBD2 (6 bases). Per the germline V gene, CDR1 is SGHRS and CDR2 is YFSETQ. The CDR3 loop spans 14 amino acids. Trimming took off 4 bases at V and 4 bases at J, with 15 bases between the two ends. CDR3 protein: CASSPTGEGYEQYF. The DNA for the CDR3 is TGCGCCAGCAGCCCAACGGGAGAGGGGTACGAGCAGTACTTC.

The sample holds a few counts of this clonotype. The V call is TRBV7-9, the J call TRBJ1-2; weak D call: TRBD1 (6 bases). V was clipped by 7 bases and J by 6 bases, with 15 bases between them. This CDR3 is built from 13 residues. The germline CDR1 and CDR2 sequences are SEHNR and FQNEAQ (reference sequence). The CDR3 reads CASTLGGADGYTF. The CDR3 DNA sequence: TGTGCCAGCACTTTAGGGGGGGCTGATGGCTACACCTTC. Supplemented by reference TRBV7-9 and TRBJ1-2, the full variable domain reads DTGVSQNPRHKITKRGQNVTFRCDPISEHNRLYWYRQTLGQGPEFLTYFQNEAQLEKSRLLSDRFSAERPKGSFSTLEIQRTEQGDSAMYLCASTLGGADGYTFGSGTRLTVV.

The V call is TRBV5-6, the J call TRBJ1-6, with TRBD1 matching over 8 bases. Germline V CDR1 and CDR2: SGHDT, YYEEEE. With 4 bases clipped from V and 0 bases from J, the junction kept 9 bases outside the gene matches. This CDR3 is built from 18 residues. The chain's CDR3 is CASSRRRTGSSYNSPLHF. In DNA, the CDR3 is TGTGCCAGCAGCCGCAGACGGACAGGGAGCTCCTATAATTCACCCCTCCACTTT.

This clonotype was found once. The chain's CDR3 is CATSQSGGSSYEQYF. Here the CDR3 DNA reads TGTGCCACCAGCCAAAGCGGGGGGAGCTCCTACGAGCAGTACTTC. This chain links TRBV24-1 with TRBJ2-7, with 9 nucleotides matching TRBD2. The length of the CDR3 is 15 residues. CDR1 KGHDR and CDR2 SFDVKD come from the germline V gene. The trim removed 7 bases at V and 0 bases at J, leaving 6 bases unmatched.

This chain links TRBV6-2 or TRBV6-3 with TRBJ2-3, with D maybe TRBD2 (6 bases). There are 14 residues in the CDR3. Germline V gene data show CDR1 as MNHEY and CDR2 as SVGEGT. Trimming pared 5 bases from V and 6 bases from J, leaving 15 bases between. The CDR3 region is CASSPSGGEDTQYF. The CDR3 nucleotides are TGTGCCAGCAGTCCCAGCGGCGGGGAGGATACGCAGTATTTT.

The CDR3, as DNA: TGTGCCAGCAGCTTAGATCATGCGAACACTGAAGCTTTCTTT. Translating it yields CASSLDHANTEAFF. The gene calls are TRBV7-2 and TRBJ1-1; D gene ambiguous. The CDR3 sequence is 14 residues long. Trimming cost V 1 base and J 1 base, with 7 bases left between them. Looked up from germline, CDR1 is SGHTA and CDR2 is FQGNSA.

The V call is TRBV10-3, the J call TRBJ2-5; D perhaps matches TRBD2 (6 bases). The CDR3 has 15 amino acids. The V gene lost 1 base and the J gene lost 1 base, with 10 bases spanning the gap. Germline V lookup: CDR1 ENHRY, CDR2 SYGVKD. The CDR3 protein is CAISELAGTQETQYF. CDR3 nucleotides: TGTGCCATCAGTGAGTTGGCGGGGACCCAAGAGACCCAGTACTTC.